Listed below are T cell receptor beta chains from one sample, sequenced in a study of blood T cell repertoires in COVID-19. Repertoires were generated with immunoSEQ multiplex PCR, while TCRdb's copy carries only in-frame clones and drops some. The table includes 250,000 or so clones, 80% to 90% detected once. The sample comprised PBMCs or T cells enriched from blood (not recorded which). The receptors were gathered from a woman aged 40-49 years who had been exposed to COVID-19. CDR3s include the opening cysteine and the closing phenylalanine or tryptophan. The order of the fields is CDR3 protein, D gene, V gene. The D gene is left open where the match is weak.

cdr3_aa: CASSAGYVYEQYF; d_call: -; v_call: TRBV9
cdr3_aa: CASSPGRDFRYSNQPQHF; d_call: -; v_call: TRBV28
cdr3_aa: CASRSSGGDSPLHF; d_call: -; v_call: TRBV6-5
cdr3_aa: CASSVVVGAYTGELFF; d_call: -; v_call: TRBV9
cdr3_aa: CASSMPPTGETEAFF; d_call: TRBD1; v_call: TRBV19
cdr3_aa: CASSPQDRDSSGYTF; d_call: TRBD1; v_call: TRBV18
cdr3_aa: CSVEPGLASAQFF; d_call: TRBD2; v_call: TRBV29-1
cdr3_aa: CASTGPLNVAFF; d_call: -; v_call: TRBV2
cdr3_aa: CASSRDSYNSPLHF; d_call: TRBD1; v_call: TRBV2
cdr3_aa: CASSLVGRGVAGYTF; d_call: TRBD1; v_call: TRBV7-2